The 3 T cell receptor beta chains given below trace back to one sample, sequenced in a study of PD-1 blockade in classical Hodgkin lymphoma. Only in-frame clones appear in the TCRdb table, and some are missing; sequencing was by immunoSEQ multiplex PCR. The data hold some 18,000 clones, with around 89% observed a single time. Described time point: cycle 4 day 1 (C4D1), after less than seven weeks of nivolumab. Every one of the patients relapsed after autologous stem cell transplantation (brentuximab vedotin exposure was variable). Magnetic negative selection of thawed PBMCs yielded the CD8+ T cells. The sample in question was CD8+ T cells from blood, obtained before the fourth cycle of nivolumab. All receptors derive from a human donor with classical Hodgkin lymphoma.

The chain links TRBV7-9 to TRBJ2-7; TRBD1 matches 7 bases. V gave up 3 bases and J gave up 12 bases; unmatched junction bases: 8. This CDR3 is built from 12 residues. Germline V gives CDR1 SEHNR, CDR2 FQNEAQ (reference sequence). The DNA of the CDR3 is TGTGCCAGCAGCTTGGGAAGGGACAGTCCGTACTTC. Amino acids: CASSLGRDSPYF.

This chain joins TRBV5-4 and TRBJ2-7; D is uncertain. The CDR3 sequence is 14 residues long. Trimming removed 2 bases at V and 4 bases at J, with 13 bases between. CDR1 SGHNT and CDR2 YYREEE come from the germline V gene (reference sequence). CDR3 in DNA: TGTGCCAGCAGCTTCGAAGGCTTAAGTTACGAGCAGTACTTC. Its protein product is CASSFEGLSYEQYF.

This chain joins TRBV9 and TRBJ2-1, with 11 bases lining up with TRBD2. After removal of 0 bases from V and 4 bases from J, the junction contained 3 bases not matched to a gene. The CDR3 is 16 amino acids. Germline CDR1 reads SGDLS; CDR2 reads YYNGEE. DNA for the CDR3: TGTGCCAGCAGCGTAGGCGGGACTAGCGGTTACAATGAGCAGTTCTTC. This codes for CASSVGGTSGYNEQFF. Full variable domain (remainder filled in from reference TRBV9 and TRBJ2-1): DSGVTQTPKHLITATGQRVTLRCSPRSGDLSVYWYQQSLDQGLQFLIQYYNGEERAKGNILERFSAQQFPDLHSELNLSSLELGDSALYFCASSVGGTSGYNEQFFGPGTRLTVL.